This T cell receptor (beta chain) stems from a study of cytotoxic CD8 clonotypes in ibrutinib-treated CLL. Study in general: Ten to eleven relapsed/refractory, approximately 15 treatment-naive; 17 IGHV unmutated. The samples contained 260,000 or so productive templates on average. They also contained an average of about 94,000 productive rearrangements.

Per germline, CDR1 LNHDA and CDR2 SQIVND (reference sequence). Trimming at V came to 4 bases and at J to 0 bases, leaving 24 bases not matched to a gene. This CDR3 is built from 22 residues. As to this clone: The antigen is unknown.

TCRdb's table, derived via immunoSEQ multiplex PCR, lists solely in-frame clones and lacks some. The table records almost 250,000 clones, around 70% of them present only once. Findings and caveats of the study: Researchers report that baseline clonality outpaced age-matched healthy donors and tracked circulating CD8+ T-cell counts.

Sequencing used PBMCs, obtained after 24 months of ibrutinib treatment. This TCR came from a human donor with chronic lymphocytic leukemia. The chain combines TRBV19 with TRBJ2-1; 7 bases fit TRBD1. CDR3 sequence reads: CASSTTPTATGYALLSYNEQFF. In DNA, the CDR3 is TGTGCCAGTAGTACTACCCCAACCGCGACAGGGTATGCCCTCCTCTCCTACAATGAGCAGTTCTTC.